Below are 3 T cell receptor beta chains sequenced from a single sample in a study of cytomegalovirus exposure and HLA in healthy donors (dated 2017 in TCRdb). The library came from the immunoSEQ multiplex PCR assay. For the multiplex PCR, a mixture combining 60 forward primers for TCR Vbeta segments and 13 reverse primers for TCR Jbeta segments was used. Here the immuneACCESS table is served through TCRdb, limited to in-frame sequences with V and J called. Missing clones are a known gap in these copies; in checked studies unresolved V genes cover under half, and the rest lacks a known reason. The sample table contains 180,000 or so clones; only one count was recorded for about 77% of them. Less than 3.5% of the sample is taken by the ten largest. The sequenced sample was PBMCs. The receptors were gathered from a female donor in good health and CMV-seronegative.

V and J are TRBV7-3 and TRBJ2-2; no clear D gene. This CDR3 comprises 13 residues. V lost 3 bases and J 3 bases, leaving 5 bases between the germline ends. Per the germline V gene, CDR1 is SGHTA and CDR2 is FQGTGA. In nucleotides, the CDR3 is TGTGCCAGCAGCTTGAGGTACACCGGGGAGCTGTTTTTT. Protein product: CASSLRYTGELFF.

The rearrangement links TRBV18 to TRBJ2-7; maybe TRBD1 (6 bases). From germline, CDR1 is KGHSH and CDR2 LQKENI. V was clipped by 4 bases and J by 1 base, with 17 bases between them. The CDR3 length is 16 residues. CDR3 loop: CASSRQSGTLSYEQYF. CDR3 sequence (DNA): TGTGCCAGCTCACGCCAGTCCGGGACACTATCCTACGAGCAGTACTTC.

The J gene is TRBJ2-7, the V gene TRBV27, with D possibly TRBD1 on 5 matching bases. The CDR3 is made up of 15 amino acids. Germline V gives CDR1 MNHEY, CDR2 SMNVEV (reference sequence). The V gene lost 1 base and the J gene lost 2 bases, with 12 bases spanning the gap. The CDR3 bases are TGTGCCAGCAGTTTATTTGCAGGGCGAACCTACGAGCAGTACTTC. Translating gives CASSLFAGRTYEQYF.